Below, 3 T cell receptor beta chains from the same sample are listed, as sequenced in a study of OX40 agonist ivuxolimab in advanced cancers. Assay used: immunoSEQ multiplex PCR; TCRdb lists only in-frame clones, some missing. The sample lists 100,000 to 150,000 clones; roughly 90% were seen once. This specimen consisted of CD4+ or CD8+ T cells sorted from blood, obtained in a trial of the OX40 agonist ivuxolimab. The receptors derive from an adult with an advanced solid tumor such as melanoma, head and neck, liver or kidney cancer.

The chain uses TRBV2 and TRBJ2-2; 9 positions match TRBD1. V lost 6 bases to trimming and J lost 8 bases; unmatched junction nucleotides: 7. From germline, CDR1 is SNHLY and CDR2 FYNNEI. The CDR3 contains 14 residues. The CDR3 protein is CASRGTGSPGELFF. In nucleotides, the CDR3 is TGTGCCAGCAGGGGGACAGGGTCTCCAGGGGAGCTGTTTTTT.

J is TRBJ2-1 and V is TRBV9; 14 nucleotides align to TRBD2. CDR3 length: 15 residues. Germline V lookup: CDR1 SGDLS, CDR2 YYNGEE. With V trimmed by 3 bases and J by 7 bases, 3 bases remained unmatched. The CDR3 DNA is TGTGCCAGCAGCGCGACTAGCGGGAGGGTTAATGAGCAGTTCTTC. Protein product: CASSATSGRVNEQFF.

J is TRBJ2-1 and V is TRBV13; D is perhaps TRBD2 (6 bases). With 1 base removed from V and 5 bases from J, the gap between germline ends came to 9 bases. The CDR3 consists of 14 residues. CDR1 is PRHDT and CDR2 is FYEKMQ in the germline V gene (reference sequence). CDR3 loop: CASSLVGEDNEQFF. DNA for the CDR3: TGTGCCAGCAGCTTAGTGGGGGAGGACAATGAGCAGTTCTTC.